The 20 T cell receptor beta chains below were found in one sample sequenced in a study of blood T cell repertoires in COVID-19. Clones were sequenced by immunoSEQ multiplex PCR, and TCRdb holds only the in-frame ones, with some missing. The sample lists approximately 140,000 clones; around 89% were seen once. The sample comprised peripheral blood. These receptors came from a man between 50 and 59 years old with active or convalescent COVID-19.

This chain uses TRBV5-6 with TRBJ1-4; the match to TRBD1 covers 7 bases. V was pared by 3 bases and J by 0 bases, with 5 bases of the junction left unmatched. Germline-derived CDR1 and CDR2 are SGHDT and YYEEEE. CDR3 size: 16 residues. The CDR3 region is CASSYGTVATNEKLFF. In DNA form, the CDR3 reads TGTGCCAGCAGCTACGGGACAGTAGCAACTAATGAAAAACTGTTTTTT. The whole variable domain, filled in from reference TRBV5-6 and TRBJ1-4, reads DAGVTQSPTHLIKTRGQQVTLRCSPKSGHDTVSWYQQALGQGPQFIFQYYEEEERQRGNFPDRFSGHQFPNYSSELNVNALLLGDSALYLCASSYGTVATNEKLFFGSGTQLSVL.

The CDR3 region is CASSRQGTPHTDTQYF. In DNA, the CDR3 is TGCGCCAGCAGCCGGCAGGGGACCCCACACACAGATACGCAGTATTTT. The V gene is TRBV5-1, the J gene TRBJ2-3; possibly TRBD1 for D (6 bases). V shed 4 bases and J shed 2 bases, with 17 bases lying between them. This CDR3 contains 16 residues. Germline CDR1 SGHRS, CDR2 YFSETQ. Together with reference TRBV5-1 and TRBJ2-3, the CDR3 gives the full variable domain: KAGVTQTPRYLIKTRGQQVTLSCSPISGHRSVSWYQQTPGQGLQFLFEYFSETQRNKGNFPGRFSGRQFSNSRSEMNVSTLELGDSALYLCASSRQGTPHTDTQYFGPGTRLTVL.

This clone appeared once. The V and J genes are TRBV19 and TRBJ1-4; 8 nucleotides line up with TRBD1. This CDR3 has 14 amino acids. Trimming cost V 5 bases and J 8 bases; bases outside gene matches: 7. The germline V gene has CDR1 LNHDA and CDR2 SQIVND (reference sequence). CDR3 DNA sequence: TGTGCCAGTAGTCAGACAGGGGCAGTGGAAAAACTGTTTTTT. This translates into CASSQTGAVEKLFF.

CDR3 bases: TGTGCCAGCAGTGGGACAGGGCTGGCAGCTTTCTTT. Translation gives CASSGTGLAAFF. The J gene is TRBJ1-1, the V gene TRBV12-3 or TRBV12-4; 9 bases agree with TRBD1. The CDR3 consists of 12 residues. V dropped 5 bases and J dropped 10; count of bases not matched to a gene: 5.

V gene TRBV6-5 combines with J gene TRBJ1-4; D may be TRBD1 (6 bases). Germline CDR1 and CDR2: MNHEY and SVGAGI. The CDR3 is made up of 16 amino acids. Trimming removed 0 bases at V and 12 bases at J, with 20 bases between. The CDR3 sequence: CASSYSKGSSAGELFF. CDR3 DNA: TGTGCCAGCAGTTACTCGAAAGGCTCGTCGGCAGGGGAACTGTTTTTT.

This clone was recorded a few times. The V gene is TRBV28, the J gene TRBJ2-7; TRBD1 aligns across 7 bases. Germline V gene data show CDR1 as MDHEN and CDR2 as SYDVKM. This CDR3 spans 13 amino acids. V dropped 6 bases and J dropped 4; count of bases not matched to a gene: 6. The DNA for the CDR3 is TGTGCCAGCAGAGAGACAGGGTCTTACGAGCAGTACTTC. The encoded protein is CASRETGSYEQYF.

The sample holds one count of this clone. The V gene is TRBV6-1, the J gene TRBJ1-4, with unresolved D. CDR1 and CDR2 from the germline V gene are MNHNS and SASEGT. V was cut by 1 base and J by 6 bases, with 9 bases left in between. CDR3 length: 14 amino acids. CDR3 DNA sequence: TGTGCCAGCAGTGAAGAGCCACGGGATGAAAAACTGTTTTTT. Amino acids: CASSEEPRDEKLFF.

The rearrangement links TRBV7-2 to TRBJ2-3; the D gene is possibly TRBD1 (6 bases). Germline CDR1 reads SGHTA; CDR2 reads FQGNSA. Trimming cost V 3 bases and J 2 bases, with 15 bases left between them. The CDR3 has 16 amino acids. CDR3 sequence reads: CASSFSSRGFTDTQYF. The CDR3 DNA follows: TGTGCCAGCAGCTTTTCCAGCAGGGGATTCACAGATACGCAGTATTTT. Using reference TRBV7-2 and TRBJ2-3 for the parts outside the CDR3, the full variable domain is GAGVSQSPSNKVTEKGKDVELRCDPISGHTALYWYRQSLGQGLEFLIYFQGNSAPDKSGLPSDRFSAERTGGSVSTLTIQRTQQEDSAVYLCASSFSSRGFTDTQYFGPGTRLTVL.

The gene calls are TRBV7-8 and TRBJ1-5, with TRBD1 matching 8 bases. This CDR3 has 17 amino acids. CDR1 is SGHVS, CDR2 FQNEAQ, per germline. The trim removed 5 bases at V and 1 base at J, leaving 10 bases unmatched. The CDR3 DNA reads as TGTGCCAGCAGCCTAAGGGCCCAGGGGGCCAGCAATCAGCCCCAGCATTTT. Its protein product is CASSLRAQGASNQPQHF.

The V gene is TRBV20-1, the J gene TRBJ2-3, with TRBD2 as a possible D gene (6 bases). The CDR3 loop spans 15 amino acids. Germline V gene lookup returns CDR1 DFQATT and CDR2 SNEGSKA (reference sequence). Trimming removed 3 bases at V and 2 bases at J, with 15 bases between. The CDR3 sequence is CSASAGLQHTDTQYF. CDR3 sequence (DNA): TGCAGTGCTAGTGCGGGACTCCAACACACAGATACGCAGTATTTT.

The chain carries TRBV19 and TRBJ2-3; 11 nucleotides match TRBD2. Unmatched junction bases numbered 7, after V lost 7 bases and J lost 1 base. Germline V gives CDR1 LNHDA, CDR2 SQIVND (reference sequence). The CDR3 runs 16 residues. The CDR3 is CASNKGTSGRTDTQYF. CDR3 bases: TGTGCCAGTAATAAGGGGACTAGCGGCCGCACAGATACGCAGTATTTT.

The V call is TRBV7-9, the J call TRBJ2-1, with 8 bases identical to TRBD1. The CDR3 has 16 amino acids. Germline V gene lookup returns CDR1 SEHNR and CDR2 FQNEAQ (reference sequence). V lost 5 bases, J lost 4 bases, and 10 bases stayed unmatched. The CDR3 spells CASSGQGALRYNEQFF. In nucleotides, the CDR3 is TGTGCCAGCAGCGGCCAGGGGGCGCTGAGGTACAATGAGCAGTTCTTC.

The V call is TRBV6-5, the J call TRBJ2-3; 8 bases match TRBD2. Trimming removed 11 bases from V and 0 bases from J; junction bases left unmatched: 4. In germline, CDR1 is MNHEY, CDR2 SVGAGI. The CDR3 extends over 13 amino acids. The CDR3 sequence is CASQRGSTDTQYF. In nucleotides, the CDR3 is TGTGCCTCCCAGCGGGGGAGCACAGATACGCAGTATTTT.

The gene calls are TRBV19 and TRBJ2-1; possibly TRBD2 for D (6 bases). The CDR3 sequence is 15 residues long. CDR1 and CDR2 (germline): LNHDA, SQIVND (reference sequence). V lost 3 bases and J lost 9, with 18 bases in between. This CDR3 reads CASSMSGEVGAEQFF. CDR3 nucleotides: TGTGCCAGTAGTATGTCGGGGGAGGTAGGCGCTGAGCAGTTCTTC.

Only a few counts were recorded for this clone. The chain is built from TRBV6-5 and TRBJ1-3, with 8 bases fitting TRBD1. Germline values: CDR1 MNHEY, CDR2 SVGAGI. V dropped 6 bases and J dropped 6; count of bases not matched to a gene: 7. The CDR3 covers 14 residues. CDR3 nucleotides: TGTGCCAGCAGCCGGACAGGGTTGGCAAACACCATATATTTT. Protein product: CASSRTGLANTIYF.

The chain combines TRBV10-3 with TRBJ2-1; 14 bases match TRBD2. In germline, CDR1 is ENHRY, CDR2 SYGVKD. Germline trimming cut 9 bases from V and 5 bases from J; bases unmatched to any gene: 0. The CDR3 length is 13 residues. The CDR3 region has the DNA TGTGCCATGGGACTAGCGGGGGACAATGAGCAGTTCTTC. Protein: CAMGLAGDNEQFF.

The chain couples TRBV19 to TRBJ2-6, with no clear D. CDR1 and CDR2 (germline): LNHDA, SQIVND (reference sequence). The CDR3 length is 16 residues. The germline V and J ends were trimmed by 5 bases and 0 bases, with 11 bases remaining between them. CDR3 amino acids: CASSPRPYSGANVLTF. The DNA for the CDR3 is TGTGCCAGTAGTCCTAGACCGTACTCTGGGGCCAACGTCCTGACTTTC.

The chain combines TRBV2 with TRBJ2-7; TRBD1 matches 9 bases. CDR1 is SNHLY, CDR2 FYNNEI, per germline. CDR3 size: 13 residues. The J segment lost 4 bases and the V segment lost 8 bases, leaving 6 bases of the junction unmatched. As DNA, the CDR3 is TGTGCCAGCGGGGGACAGGGTCTGTACGAGCAGTACTTC. It yields the protein CASGGQGLYEQYF.

The V gene is TRBV5-4, the J gene TRBJ2-7, with 9 bases matching TRBD1. From germline, CDR1 is SGHNT and CDR2 YYREEE (reference sequence). This CDR3 spans 15 amino acids. Unmatched junction bases numbered 8, after V lost 4 bases and J lost 3 bases. The CDR3 sequence is CASSGGTGPVYEQYF. The CDR3 DNA is TGTGCCAGCAGCGGGGGGACAGGGCCGGTCTACGAGCAGTACTTC.

V gene TRBV3-1 (or the pseudogene TRBV3-2) combines with J gene TRBJ2-5; 8 positions match TRBD1. The germline CDR1 and CDR2 sequences are LGHDT and YNNKEL (reference sequence). The CDR3 covers 16 residues. With 5 bases clipped from V and 4 bases from J, the junction kept 12 bases outside the gene matches. The CDR3 sequence is CASSSRTGHMVETQYF. The CDR3, as DNA: TGTGCCAGCAGCTCAAGGACAGGGCATATGGTAGAGACCCAGTACTTC.